The 20 T cell receptor beta chains below were found in one sample sequenced in a study of T-cell memory formation after mild COVID-19. TCRdb redid the calling of the 5' RACE reads with MiXCR, one entry per CDR3 protein. Of nearly 350,000 distinct CDR3 sequences in the sample, 13% are singletons; the top ten hold around 21%. Sequenced sample: PBMCs or a T cell subset sorted from them (not recorded which). These receptors were collected from a man aged 18 to 29 who had mild COVID-19 (a few samples of this study predate the infection). Cell type and time point are not known.

A few counts support this clonotype. The chain links TRBV7-9 to TRBJ1-6; no firm D call. Germline CDR1 and CDR2: SEHNR and FQNEAQ (reference sequence). This CDR3 has 16 amino acids. Trimming left V 5 bases short and J 0 bases short, with 11 bases between. The DNA for the CDR3 is TGTGCCAGCAGCAACGAGAGGAGCTCCTATAATTCACCCCTCCACTTT. Protein product: CASSNERSSYNSPLHF.

This clonotype has more than one count but fewer than ten. V gene TRBV5-1 combines with J gene TRBJ2-2; D is unresolved. The CDR3 length is 15 residues. Germline V gives CDR1 SGHRS, CDR2 YFSETQ. Trimming removed 2 bases at V and 1 base at J, with 9 bases between. The CDR3 sequence: CASSLFPENTGELFF. The CDR3 nucleotides read TGCGCCAGCAGCTTATTCCCTGAGAACACCGGGGAGCTGTTTTTT.

A few counts support this clonotype. The V call is TRBV5-1, the J call TRBJ2-6; D remains ambiguous. The germline CDR1 and CDR2 sequences are SGHRS and YFSETQ. This CDR3 has 16 residues. Trimming took 0 bases from V and 0 from J, leaving 7 bases between them. The CDR3 DNA follows: TGCGCCAGCAGCTTGGGACGCCACTCTGGGGCCAACGTCCTGACTTTC. Translation gives CASSLGRHSGANVLTF.

This chain links TRBV25-1 with TRBJ1-3, with D uncertain. Germline lookup yields CDR1 MGHDK and CDR2 SYGVNS. The CDR3 consists of 12 residues. Trimming removed 5 bases from V and 6 bases from J, with 8 bases in between. Here the CDR3 DNA reads TGTGCCAGCAGTATCCAGCAAAACACCATATATTTT. This codes for CASSIQQNTIYF. The variable domain in full, completed from reference TRBV25-1 and TRBJ1-3, reads EADIYQTPRYLVIGTGKKITLECSQTMGHDKMYWYQQDPGMELHLIHYSYGVNSTEKGDLSSESTVSRIRTEHFPLTLESARPSHTSQYLCASSIQQNTIYFGEGSWLTVV.

V is TRBV19 and J is TRBJ2-1; D remains ambiguous. The germline V gene encodes CDR1 LNHDA and CDR2 SQIVND (reference sequence). The CDR3 extends over 13 amino acids. Trimming stripped 5 bases from V and 5 bases from J, with 10 bases between. CDR3 residues: CASSDGPHNEQFF. For the CDR3, the DNA is TGTGCCAGTAGTGATGGGCCCCACAATGAGCAGTTCTTC.

This clonotype was picked up a small number of times. This rearrangement joins TRBV3-1 to TRBJ2-7, with 11 bases fitting TRBD2. CDR1 is LGHDT, CDR2 YNNKEL, per germline (reference sequence). The CDR3 extends over 15 amino acids. V lost 0 bases to trimming and J lost 5 bases; unmatched junction nucleotides: 3. The CDR3 here is CASSQDLAGGNEQYF. CDR3 coding DNA: TGTGCCAGCAGCCAAGATCTAGCGGGGGGCAACGAGCAGTACTTC.

This clonotype was seen a handful of times. The chain has TRBV9 and TRBJ2-2, with D perhaps being TRBD1 or TRBD2 (5 bases each). This CDR3 comprises 16 residues. The V and J ends lost 0 bases and 0 bases respectively, with 9 bases between them. CDR1 and CDR2 (germline): SGDLS, YYNGEE. CDR3 nucleotide sequence: TGTGCCAGCAGCGTAGATGAGGGGCCGAACACCGGGGAGCTGTTTTTT. This sequence encodes CASSVDEGPNTGELFF.

In its sample, this clonotype was seen many times. The chain links TRBV3-1 to TRBJ2-7; D is possibly TRBD2 (5 bases). Trimming cost V 3 bases and J 4 bases, with 16 bases left between them. The germline CDR1 and CDR2 sequences are LGHDT and YNNKEL (reference sequence). The CDR3 is made up of 15 amino acids. This chain's CDR3 is CASSQRGLGGYEQYF. The DNA for the CDR3 is TGTGCCAGCAGCCAGCGAGGCCTTGGAGGTTACGAGCAGTACTTC.

This chain connects TRBV9 to TRBJ2-1; TRBD2 agrees at 9 bases. After removal of 0 bases from V and 7 bases from J, the junction contained 14 bases not matched to a gene. The CDR3 sequence is 18 residues long. Germline assignment: CDR1 SGDLS and CDR2 YYNGEE. The CDR3 protein is CASSVGPGFSGGLNEQFF. DNA for the CDR3: TGTGCCAGCAGCGTAGGCCCAGGATTTAGCGGGGGATTGAATGAGCAGTTCTTC.

The chain combines TRBV11-2 with TRBJ2-6; D ambiguous. This CDR3 spans 15 amino acids. Germline V lookup: CDR1 SGHAT, CDR2 FQNNGV. Trimming stripped 4 bases from V and 4 bases from J, with 11 bases between. The CDR3 is CASSSELAGANVLTF. CDR3 bases: TGTGCCAGCAGCTCCGAGTTGGCGGGGGCCAACGTCCTGACTTTC.

The chain employs TRBV7-2 and TRBJ2-7; 8 bases are shared with TRBD1. The CDR3 length is 15 residues. V lost 3 bases and J lost 3; bases outside the gene matches: 7. Germline values: CDR1 SGHTA, CDR2 FQGNSA. The CDR3 DNA is TGTGCCAGCAGCTTCCTAACAGGGGGTTTCTACGAGCAGTACGTC. It encodes CASSFLTGGFYEQYV.

The rearrangement joins TRBV25-1 to TRBJ2-5; D call uncertain. Germline V lookup: CDR1 MGHDK, CDR2 SYGVNS. This CDR3 has 13 amino acids. V lost 6 bases to trimming and J lost 1 base, with 9 bases between them. The CDR3: CASSQTIQETQYF. CDR3 nucleotide sequence: TGTGCCAGCAGCCAGACAATCCAAGAGACCCAGTACTTC. Complete variable domain (other parts from reference TRBV25-1 and TRBJ2-5): EADIYQTPRYLVIGTGKKITLECSQTMGHDKMYWYQQDPGMELHLIHYSYGVNSTEKGDLSSESTVSRIRTEHFPLTLESARPSHTSQYLCASSQTIQETQYFGPGTRLLVL.

This chain links TRBV7-2 with TRBJ1-6; D possibly corresponds to TRBD1 (6 bases). V gave up 1 base and J gave up 10 bases, with 8 bases separating them. This CDR3 has 13 amino acids. Germline loops: CDR1 SGHTA, CDR2 FQGNSA. CDR3 region: CASSLEGHSPLHF. CDR3 DNA sequence: TGTGCCAGCAGCTTAGAGGGACACTCACCCCTCCACTTT.

The rearrangement joins TRBV18 to TRBJ2-7; 7 bases fit TRBD2. J was trimmed by 3 bases and V by 5 bases; bases with no gene match: 7. There are 14 residues in the CDR3. Per the germline V gene, CDR1 is KGHSH and CDR2 is LQKENI. CDR3 DNA: TGTGCCAGCTCATACCTAGCGGCATACTACGAGCAGTACTTC. Translation gives CASSYLAAYYEQYF.

This clonotype was seen more than once but under ten times. J is TRBJ1-5 and V is TRBV7-2, with D hard to call. The CDR3 length is 12 residues. V lost 5 bases to trimming and J lost 5 bases, with 7 bases between them. The germline CDR1 and CDR2 sequences are SGHTA and FQGNSA. The CDR3 here is CASSLADQPQHF. Written as DNA, the CDR3 is TGTGCCAGCAGCCTGGCTGATCAGCCCCAGCATTTT.

This clonotype appeared many times. One end of the junction varies from germline; a read error may be responsible. V gene TRBV4-3 combines with J gene TRBJ2-2; D ambiguous. There are 13 residues in the CDR3. From germline, CDR1 is LGHNA and CDR2 YSLEER. CDR3: CASSQENTGELFF. CDR3 in DNA: TGCGCCAGCAGCCAAGAAAACACTGGGGAGCTGTTTTTT.

A few counts support this clonotype. The V call is TRBV28, the J call TRBJ2-7, with 7 bases fitting TRBD1. V shed 4 bases and J 5 bases; nucleotides not matched to a gene: 8. Per germline, CDR1 MDHEN and CDR2 SYDVKM. The CDR3 extends over 14 amino acids. The CDR3 protein is CASSSTADRDEQYV. For the CDR3, the DNA is TGTGCCAGCAGTTCCACCGCTGACAGGGACGAGCAGTACGTC.

The chain joins TRBV5-1 to TRBJ2-1, with D hard to call. Trimming cost V 5 bases and J 1 base, with 13 bases left between them. In germline, CDR1 is SGHRS, CDR2 YFSETQ. This CDR3 is built from 15 residues. The CDR3 here is CASSKLGESYNEQFF. In nucleotides, the CDR3 is TGCGCCAGCAGTAAGTTGGGTGAGTCCTACAATGAGCAGTTCTTC.

This clonotype showed up just a few times. The chain recombines TRBV29-1 with TRBJ1-1; 7 nucleotides agree with TRBD1. CDR1 and CDR2 from the germline V gene are SQVTM and ANQGSEA. V lost 5 bases and J lost 1; bases outside the gene matches: 7. The CDR3 runs 14 residues. CDR3 coding DNA: TGCAGCGTTCTCGATACAGGGGAGAACACTGAAGCTTTCTTT. Residues: CSVLDTGENTEAFF.

This clonotype was found a few times. This chain uses TRBV7-3 with TRBJ2-2; possibly TRBD2 for D (6 bases). V lost 3 bases and J lost 3, with 8 bases in between. The CDR3 extends over 14 amino acids. From germline, CDR1 is SGHTA and CDR2 FQGTGA. The CDR3 bases are TGTGCCAGCAGCTTTTGGGGGGACACCGGGGAGCTGTTTTTT. As protein: CASSFWGDTGELFF.